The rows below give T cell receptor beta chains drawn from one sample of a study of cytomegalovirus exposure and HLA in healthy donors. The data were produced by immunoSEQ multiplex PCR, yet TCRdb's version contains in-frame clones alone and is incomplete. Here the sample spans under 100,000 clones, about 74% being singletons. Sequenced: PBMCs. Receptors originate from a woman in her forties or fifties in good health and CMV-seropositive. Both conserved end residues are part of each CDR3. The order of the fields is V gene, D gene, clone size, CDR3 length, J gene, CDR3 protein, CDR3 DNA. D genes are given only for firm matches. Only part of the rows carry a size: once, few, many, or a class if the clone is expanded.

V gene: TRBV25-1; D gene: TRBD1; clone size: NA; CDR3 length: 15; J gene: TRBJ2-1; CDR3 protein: CASSDRDRGTYEQFF; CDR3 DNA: TGTGCCAGCAGTGACCGGGACAGGGGGACTTATGAGCAGTTCTTC
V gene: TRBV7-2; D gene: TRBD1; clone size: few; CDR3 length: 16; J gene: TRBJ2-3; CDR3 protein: CASSFQGDTDTDTQYF; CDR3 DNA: TGTGCCAGCAGCTTTCAGGGGGACACTGACACAGATACGCAGTATTTT
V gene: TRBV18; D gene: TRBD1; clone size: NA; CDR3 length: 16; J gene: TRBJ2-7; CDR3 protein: CASSPMDRPNAHEQYF; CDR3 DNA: TGTGCCAGCTCACCAATGGACAGGCCGAACGCCCACGAGCAGTACTTC
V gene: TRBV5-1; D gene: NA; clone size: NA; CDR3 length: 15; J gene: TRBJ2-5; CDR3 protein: CASSLAAGEQETQYF; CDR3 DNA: TGCGCCAGCAGCTTGGCGGCAGGGGAGCAAGAGACCCAGTACTTC
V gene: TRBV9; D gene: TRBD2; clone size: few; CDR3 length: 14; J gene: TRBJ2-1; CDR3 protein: CASSAGTSGSGQFF; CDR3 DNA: TGTGCCAGCAGCGCCGGGACTAGCGGGAGTGGGCAGTTCTTC
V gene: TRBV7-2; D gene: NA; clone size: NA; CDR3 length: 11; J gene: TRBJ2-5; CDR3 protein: CASTPGETQYF; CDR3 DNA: TGTGCCAGCACCCCGGGGGAGACCCAGTACTTC
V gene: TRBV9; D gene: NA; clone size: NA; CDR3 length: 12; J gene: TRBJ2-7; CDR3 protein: CASSVATGEQYF; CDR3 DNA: TGTGCCAGCAGCGTAGCGACAGGCGAGCAGTACTTC
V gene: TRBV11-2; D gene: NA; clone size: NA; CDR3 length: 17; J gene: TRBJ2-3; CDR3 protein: CASSLSPPSSGTDTQYF; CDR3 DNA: TGTGCCAGCAGCCTCTCACCTCCTAGTTCGGGCACAGATACGCAGTATTTT
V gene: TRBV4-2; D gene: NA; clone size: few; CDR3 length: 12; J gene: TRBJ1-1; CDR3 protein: CASSQPPGEAFF; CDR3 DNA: TGTGCCAGCAGCCAACCGCCGGGAGAAGCTTTCTTT
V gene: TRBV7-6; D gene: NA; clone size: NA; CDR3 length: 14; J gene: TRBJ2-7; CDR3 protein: CASSLARSSYEQYF; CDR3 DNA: TGTGCCAGCAGCTTGGCTCGAAGCTCCTACGAGCAGTACTTC
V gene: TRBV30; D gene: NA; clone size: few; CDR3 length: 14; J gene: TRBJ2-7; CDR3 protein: CAWSSNSWTYEQYF; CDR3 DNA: TGTGCCTGGAGTTCGAACAGTTGGACCTACGAGCAGTACTTC
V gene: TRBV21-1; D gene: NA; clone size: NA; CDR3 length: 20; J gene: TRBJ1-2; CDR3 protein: CASSAQGSDGGVRANYGYTF; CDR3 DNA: TGTGCCAGCAGCGCTCAGGGGTCCGATGGGGGGGTAAGAGCTAACTATGGCTACACCTTC
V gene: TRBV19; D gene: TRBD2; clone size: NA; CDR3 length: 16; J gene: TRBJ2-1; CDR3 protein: CASSSSGRAPPHEQFF; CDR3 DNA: TGTGCCAGTAGTTCTAGCGGGAGGGCCCCCCCCCATGAGCAGTTCTTC
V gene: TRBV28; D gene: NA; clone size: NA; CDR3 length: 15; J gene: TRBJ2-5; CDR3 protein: CASSLAPGLQETQYF; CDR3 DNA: TGTGCCAGCAGTTTAGCGCCAGGGTTACAAGAGACCCAGTACTTC
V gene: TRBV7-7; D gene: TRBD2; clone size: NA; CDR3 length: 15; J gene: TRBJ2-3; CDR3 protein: CASSPGLASTDTQYF; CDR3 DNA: TGTGCTAGCAGCCCCGGACTAGCCTCCACAGATACGCAGTATTTT
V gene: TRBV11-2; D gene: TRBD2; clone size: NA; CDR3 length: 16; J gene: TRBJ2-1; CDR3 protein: CASSNWRASGGDEQFF; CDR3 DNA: TGTGCCAGCAGCAACTGGCGGGCTAGCGGGGGAGATGAGCAGTTCTTC
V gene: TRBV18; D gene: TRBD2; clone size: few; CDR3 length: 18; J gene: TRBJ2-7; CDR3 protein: CASSPTGGSAESTYEQYF; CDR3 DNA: TGTGCCAGCTCACCAACCGGGGGGAGCGCTGAATCAACCTACGAGCAGTACTTC
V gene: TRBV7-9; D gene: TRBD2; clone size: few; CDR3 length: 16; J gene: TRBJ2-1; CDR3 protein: CASSPTSGQSKNEQFF; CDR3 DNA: TGTGCCAGCAGCCCTACTAGCGGACAGTCTAAGAATGAGCAGTTCTTC
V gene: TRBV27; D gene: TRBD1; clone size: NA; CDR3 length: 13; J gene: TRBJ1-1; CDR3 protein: CASSGQGETEAFF; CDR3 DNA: TGTGCCAGCAGTGGACAGGGGGAGACTGAAGCTTTCTTT
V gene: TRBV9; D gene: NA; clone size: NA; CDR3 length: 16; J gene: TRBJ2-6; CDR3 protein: CASSVGQASGANVLTF; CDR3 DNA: TGTGCCAGCAGCGTAGGACAGGCTTCTGGGGCCAACGTCCTGACTTTC
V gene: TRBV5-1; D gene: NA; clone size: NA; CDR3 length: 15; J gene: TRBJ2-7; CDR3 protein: CASSLASLSSYEQYF; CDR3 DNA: TGCGCCAGCAGCTTAGCAAGTTTAAGCTCCTACGAGCAGTACTTC
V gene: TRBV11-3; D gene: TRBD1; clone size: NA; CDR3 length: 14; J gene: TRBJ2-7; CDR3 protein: CASSNRDSSYEQYF; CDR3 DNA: TGTGCCAGCAGCAACCGGGACAGCTCCTACGAGCAGTACTTC
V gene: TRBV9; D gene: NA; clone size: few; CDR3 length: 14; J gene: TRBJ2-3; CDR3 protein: CASSVGTRADTQYF; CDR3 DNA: TGTGCCAGCAGCGTAGGCACGAGAGCAGATACGCAGTATTTT
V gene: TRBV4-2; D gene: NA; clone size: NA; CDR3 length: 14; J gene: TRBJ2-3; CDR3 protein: CASSQAFDQGGQYF; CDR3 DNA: TGTGCCAGCAGCCAAGCATTCGACCAGGGGGGTCAGTATTTT
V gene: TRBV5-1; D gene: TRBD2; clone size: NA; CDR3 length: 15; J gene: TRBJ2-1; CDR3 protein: CASSPTTSPNNEQFF; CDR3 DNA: TGCGCCAGCAGCCCGACGACTAGCCCAAACAATGAGCAGTTCTTC
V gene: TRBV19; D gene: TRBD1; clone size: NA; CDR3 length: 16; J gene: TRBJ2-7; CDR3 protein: CASSILPGTGLNEQYF; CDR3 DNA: TGTGCCAGTAGTATTCTCCCCGGGACAGGTCTGAACGAGCAGTACTTC
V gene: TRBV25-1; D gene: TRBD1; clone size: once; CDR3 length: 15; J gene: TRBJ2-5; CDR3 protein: CASSPPGQGKETQYF; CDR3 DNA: TGTGCCAGCAGTCCCCCGGGACAGGGAAAAGAGACCCAGTACTTC
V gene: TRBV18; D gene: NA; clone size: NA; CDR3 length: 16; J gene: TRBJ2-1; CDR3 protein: CASSPPSGLTYNEQFF; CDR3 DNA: TGTGCCAGCTCACCACCGTCAGGTTTAACCTACAATGAGCAGTTCTTC
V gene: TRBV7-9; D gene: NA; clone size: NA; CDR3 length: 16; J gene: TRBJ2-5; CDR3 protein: CSSSPNSGAPSETQYF; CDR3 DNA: TGTTCCAGCAGCCCAAATTCGGGAGCGCCCTCAGAGACCCAGTACTTC
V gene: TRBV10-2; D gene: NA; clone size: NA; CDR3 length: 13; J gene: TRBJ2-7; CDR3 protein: CASSEDSRYEQYF; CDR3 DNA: TGCGCCAGCAGTGAGGACTCTAGGTACGAGCAGTACTTC
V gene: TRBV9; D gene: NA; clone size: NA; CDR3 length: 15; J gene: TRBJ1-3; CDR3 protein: CASSPHSGGGNTIYF; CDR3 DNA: TGTGCCAGCAGCCCCCATTCAGGTGGAGGAAACACCATATATTTT
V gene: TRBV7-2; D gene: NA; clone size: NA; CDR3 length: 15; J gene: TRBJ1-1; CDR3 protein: CASRRSHGGDTEAFF; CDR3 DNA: TGTGCCAGCAGGCGGAGTCACGGAGGGGATACTGAAGCTTTCTTT
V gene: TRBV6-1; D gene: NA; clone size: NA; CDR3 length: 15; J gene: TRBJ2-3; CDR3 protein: CASSSSGAGTDTQYF; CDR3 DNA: TGTGCCAGCAGTTCTAGTGGAGCGGGCACAGATACGCAGTATTTT
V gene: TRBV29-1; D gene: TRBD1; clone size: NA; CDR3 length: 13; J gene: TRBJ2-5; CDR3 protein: CSGGTGGQETQYF; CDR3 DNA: TGCAGCGGTGGGACAGGGGGCCAAGAGACCCAGTACTTC
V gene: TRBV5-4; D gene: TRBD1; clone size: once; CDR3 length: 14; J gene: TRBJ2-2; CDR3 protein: CASSLAGGSGELFF; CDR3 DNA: TGTGCCAGCAGCTTGGCAGGGGGCTCCGGGGAGCTGTTTTTT
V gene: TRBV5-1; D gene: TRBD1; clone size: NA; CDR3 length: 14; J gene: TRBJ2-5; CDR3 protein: CASRRGQAQETQYF; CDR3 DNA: TGCGCCAGCAGACGCGGACAGGCCCAAGAGACCCAGTACTTC